One sample yielded the 26 T cell receptor beta chains listed below, sequenced in a study of blood T cell repertoires in COVID-19. Sequencing used immunoSEQ multiplex PCR; TCRdb keeps in-frame clones, though not all of them. The profile shows a few hundred thousand clones, 88% of them singletons. The sample taken for sequencing was PBMCs or T cells enriched from blood (not recorded which). The receptors come from a woman aged 40 to 49 with acute COVID-19.

This sequence joins TRBV28 and TRBJ2-1, with 7 nucleotides matching TRBD1. CDR1 is MDHEN, CDR2 SYDVKM, per germline. This CDR3 is 13 amino acids long. The J segment lost 10 bases and the V segment lost 5 bases, leaving 8 bases of the junction unmatched. The CDR3 DNA reads as TGTGCCAGCAGTAACCCAGGGGGATTCGAGCAGTTCTTC. Protein: CASSNPGGFEQFF.

The genes are TRBV5-8 and TRBJ2-1; tentative D call: TRBD2 (6 bases). CDR3 length: 14 residues. The germline CDR1 and CDR2 sequences are SGHTS and YDEGEE. V lost 7 bases to trimming and J lost 4 bases, with 15 bases between them. The CDR3 coding sequence is TGTGCCAGCGGAGGGACTGGATTATACAATGAGCAGTTCTTC. Its translation is CASGGTGLYNEQFF.

The chain couples TRBV7-9 to TRBJ1-2; D unresolved. The CDR3 is made up of 13 amino acids. V was clipped by 3 bases and J by 1 base, with 6 bases between them. Germline V gene data show CDR1 as SEHNR and CDR2 as FQNEAQ (reference sequence). The CDR3 sequence is CASSFSVNYGYTF. DNA for the CDR3: TGTGCCAGCAGCTTTTCCGTTAACTATGGCTACACCTTC.

The V and J genes are TRBV30 and TRBJ1-1; 9 nucleotides agree with TRBD1. The CDR3 consists of 12 residues. The germline V gene encodes CDR1 GTSNPN and CDR2 SVGIG (reference sequence). The CDR3 spells CAQGQGFTEAFF. The CDR3 DNA is TGTGCTCAGGGACAGGGCTTCACTGAAGCTTTCTTT.

The J gene is TRBJ2-7, the V gene TRBV10-3, with TRBD1 as a possible D gene (6 bases). Germline loops: CDR1 ENHRY, CDR2 SYGVKD. Trimming took 4 bases from V and 2 from J, leaving 12 bases between them. The CDR3 totals 14 residues. DNA of the CDR3: TGTGCCATCAGTGCCATGGACAGCCCCTACGAGCAGTACGTC. Its protein is CAISAMDSPYEQYV.

The table lists this clone with a count of one. This chain links TRBV13 with TRBJ2-5; 10 nucleotides match TRBD2. With 5 bases clipped from V and 5 bases from J, the junction kept 14 bases outside the gene matches. This CDR3 has 17 residues. Germline CDR1 PRHDT, CDR2 FYEKMQ (reference sequence). CDR3 in DNA: TGTGCCAGCAGCCAAGGCCCCCTAGCGGGAGTACGGGAGACCCAGTACTTC. Translation gives CASSQGPLAGVRETQYF.

V gene TRBV7-7 combines with J gene TRBJ2-1; tentatively, D is TRBD2 (6 bases). Per the germline V gene, CDR1 is SSHAT and CDR2 is FNYEAQ (reference sequence). The CDR3 is 15 amino acids. This chain's CDR3 is CASAEAAGPYNEQFF. CDR3 sequence (DNA): TGTGCTAGCGCCGAAGCTGCGGGGCCCTACAATGAGCAGTTCTTC. Complete variable domain (other parts from reference TRBV7-7 and TRBJ2-1): GAGVSQSPRYKVTKRGQDVTLRCDPISSHATLYWYQQALGQGPEFLTYFNYEAQPDKSGLPSDRFSAERPEGSISTLTIQRTEQRDSAMYRCASAEAAGPYNEQFFGPGTRLTVL.

The chain joins TRBV5-1 to TRBJ1-2; possible D gene TRBD1, 6 bases. CDR3 size: 15 residues. The V end lost 0 bases, the J end lost 1 base, and 10 bases lay between the germline ends. CDR1 and CDR2 (germline): SGHRS, YFSETQ. The CDR3, as DNA: TGCGCCAGCAGCTTGGAGACAGGACGTAACTATGGCTACACCTTC. Translation gives CASSLETGRNYGYTF. The entire variable domain, with the rest obtained from reference TRBV5-1 and TRBJ1-2, is as follows: KAGVTQTPRYLIKTRGQQVTLSCSPISGHRSVSWYQQTPGQGLQFLFEYFSETQRNKGNFPGRFSGRQFSNSRSEMNVSTLELGDSALYLCASSLETGRNYGYTFGSGTRLTVV.

The chain is built from TRBV14 and TRBJ1-1; D unresolved. CDR1 and CDR2 (germline): SGHDN, FVKESK. This CDR3 region has 13 residues. V lost 0 bases and J 1 base, leaving 3 bases between the germline ends. CDR3 coding DNA: TGTGCCAGCAGCCAAGATCGGAACACTGAAGCTTTCTTT. This gives the protein CASSQDRNTEAFF. Filled out from reference TRBV14 and TRBJ1-1, the complete variable domain reads EAGVTQFPSHSVIEKGQTVTLRCDPISGHDNLYWYRRVMGKEIKFLLHFVKESKQDESGMPNNRFLAERTGGTYSTLKVQPAELEDSGVYFCASSQDRNTEAFFGQGTRLTVV.

The genes are TRBV15 and TRBJ1-1, with D possibly matching TRBD1 (5 bases). V shed 0 bases and J shed 11 bases, with 10 bases lying between them. The germline gives CDR1 LNHNV, CDR2 YYDKDF (reference sequence). The CDR3 consists of 12 residues. CDR3 region: CATSRDPGGAFF. The CDR3 nucleotides are TGTGCCACCAGCAGAGATCCTGGGGGGGCTTTCTTT.

This sequence joins TRBV14 and TRBJ2-6; D remains ambiguous. Trimming stripped 2 bases from V and 0 bases from J, with 8 bases between. CDR1 is SGHDN and CDR2 is FVKESK in the germline V gene. CDR3 length equals 16 residues. The CDR3 protein is CASSQFWSSGANVLTF. The CDR3 bases are TGTGCCAGCAGCCAATTCTGGAGCTCTGGGGCCAACGTCCTGACTTTC.

The sample holds a few counts of this clone. V is TRBV11-2 and J is TRBJ1-2, with D tentatively TRBD1 (6 bases). V lost 5 bases to trimming and J lost 11 bases, with 21 bases between them. Germline V gene sequence: CDR1 SGHAT, CDR2 FQNNGV. The CDR3 spans 14 residues. The CDR3 DNA reads TGTGCCAGCAGCAATTCAGGGGATGGGCTCGGGTACACCTTC. This translates into CASSNSGDGLGYTF.

V gene TRBV18 combines with J gene TRBJ2-4, with D uncertain. This CDR3 region has 13 residues. CDR1 and CDR2 from the germline V gene are KGHSH and LQKENI. The V and J ends lost 6 bases and 6 bases respectively, with 12 bases between them. The CDR3: CASSPGVSNIQYF. In DNA, the CDR3 is TGTGCCAGCTCTCCTGGAGTATCAAACATTCAGTACTTC.

This rearrangement joins TRBV30 to TRBJ1-1, with 7 bases aligning to TRBD1. From germline, CDR1 is GTSNPN and CDR2 SVGIG (reference sequence). The CDR3 covers 13 residues. The J segment lost 1 base and the V segment lost 4 bases, leaving 3 bases of the junction unmatched. The CDR3 sequence is CAWKRGRNTEAFF. CDR3 bases: TGTGCCTGGAAAAGGGGGCGGAACACTGAAGCTTTCTTT.

The sample holds one count of this clone. The chain employs TRBV4-2 and TRBJ2-1; 9 bases align to TRBD1. Germline CDR1 LGHNA, CDR2 YNFKEQ. The J segment lost 7 bases and the V segment lost 2 bases, leaving 6 bases of the junction unmatched. The CDR3 is 15 residues long. The CDR3 bases are TGTGCCAGCAGCCAAACAGGGGGCGAGTGGAATGAGCAGTTCTTC. It translates to CASSQTGGEWNEQFF.

The chain employs TRBV24-1 and TRBJ2-1; no definite D call. From germline, CDR1 is KGHDR and CDR2 SFDVKD. This CDR3 is 17 amino acids long. V lost 2 bases to trimming and J lost 4 bases, with 17 bases between them. The CDR3 is CATSDSAPAPRYNEQFF. The CDR3 DNA follows: TGTGCCACCAGTGATTCCGCCCCCGCCCCTAGGTACAATGAGCAGTTCTTC.

The CDR3: CASRYAPGLAGLDTQYF. CDR3 in DNA: TGTGCCAGCAGATACGCACCGGGACTAGCGGGATTAGATACGCAGTATTTT. V is TRBV27 and J is TRBJ2-3; 13 positions match TRBD2. This CDR3 is 17 amino acids long. Germline CDR1 MNHEY, CDR2 SMNVEV (reference sequence). The trim removed 6 bases at V and 5 bases at J, leaving 11 bases unmatched.

This clone was detected once. V is TRBV19 and J is TRBJ2-2, with a weak D call TRBD1 (6 bases). The germline V gene encodes CDR1 LNHDA and CDR2 SQIVND (reference sequence). The CDR3 sequence is 18 residues long. Trimming removed 5 bases from V and 6 bases from J, with 25 bases in between. The CDR3 reads CASSPRTDRSGPPGELFF. The CDR3 DNA is TGTGCCAGTAGTCCACGGACAGATCGGAGCGGTCCCCCCGGGGAGCTGTTTTTT.

This clone has a single count. The J gene is TRBJ2-1, the V gene TRBV7-9; 11 bases align to TRBD1. This CDR3 is 14 amino acids long. The V gene's germline CDR1 is SEHNR and CDR2 FQNEAQ (reference sequence). The trim removed 6 bases at V and 7 bases at J, leaving 5 bases unmatched. The chain's CDR3 is CASREDRGRNEQFF. The CDR3 DNA reads as TGTGCCAGCAGGGAGGACAGGGGGCGGAATGAGCAGTTCTTC.

This chain joins TRBV24-1 and TRBJ2-1; 9 bases align to TRBD2. CDR3 length: 14 residues. Per germline, CDR1 KGHDR and CDR2 SFDVKD. With 4 bases clipped from V and 10 bases from J, the junction kept 7 bases outside the gene matches. In DNA form, the CDR3 reads TGTGCCACCAGTGAGGGTAGCGGGAGAGGCGAGCAGTTCTTC. As protein: CATSEGSGRGEQFF.

The genes are TRBV9 and TRBJ1-4; 9 bases are a match to TRBD1. Germline values: CDR1 SGDLS, CDR2 YYNGEE. The CDR3 covers 16 residues. The trim removed 3 bases at V and 7 bases at J, leaving 10 bases unmatched. CDR3 sequence (DNA): TGTGCCAGCAGCGCTCAAACAGGGGGCATGGGTGAAAAACTGTTTTTT. Amino acids: CASSAQTGGMGEKLFF.

CDR3 coding DNA: TGTGCCAGCAGCGCCTCAGGACAGGGGCCTCTCAATGAGCAGTTCTTC. As protein: CASSASGQGPLNEQFF. The chain combines TRBV9 with TRBJ2-1; 9 bases agree with TRBD1. The trim removed 3 bases at V and 6 bases at J, leaving 10 bases unmatched. Germline CDR1 SGDLS, CDR2 YYNGEE. The CDR3 runs to 16 residues.

About this clone itself: Other DNA sequences from this sample encode an identical CDR3 as well. The J gene is TRBJ1-5, the V gene TRBV3-1 (or the pseudogene TRBV3-2); 7 bases fit TRBD1. J gave up 2 bases and V 4 bases, and 2 bases lay outside the gene matches. This CDR3 has 14 amino acids. Germline V gives CDR1 LGHDT, CDR2 YNNKEL (reference sequence). CDR3 residues: CASSPQGGNQPQHF. In nucleotides, the CDR3 is TGTGCCAGCAGCCCCCAGGGGGGCAATCAGCCCCAGCATTTT.

V usage is TRBV5-4 and J usage is TRBJ2-2; 7 bases match TRBD2. With 0 bases clipped from V and 1 base from J, the junction kept 3 bases outside the gene matches. Germline CDR1 and CDR2: SGHNT and YYREEE (reference sequence). The CDR3 spans 16 residues. The CDR3 here is CASSLAPSGNTGELFF. CDR3 DNA sequence: TGTGCCAGCAGCTTGGCCCCTAGCGGGAACACCGGGGAGCTGTTTTTT.

This clone was detected once. The chain links TRBV21-1 to TRBJ1-6. TRBV21-1 corresponds to a pseudogene. The CDR3 has 18 amino acids. CDR3 sequence: CASSKGGLRKAYNSPLHF. The CDR3 DNA reads as TGTGCCAGCAGCAAAGGGGGACTCCGGAAGGCCTATAATTCACCCCTCCACTTT.

V gene TRBV28 combines with J gene TRBJ1-6; 7 nucleotides align to TRBD1. The CDR3 runs 18 residues. The junction had 13 bases not matched to a gene; V was cut back by 1 base and J by 7 bases. CDR1 and CDR2 (germline): MDHEN, SYDVKM. This CDR3 is CASSLSYRQGRRNSPLHF. The CDR3 DNA follows: TGTGCCAGCAGTTTATCCTATAGACAGGGCCGCAGGAATTCACCCCTCCACTTT.